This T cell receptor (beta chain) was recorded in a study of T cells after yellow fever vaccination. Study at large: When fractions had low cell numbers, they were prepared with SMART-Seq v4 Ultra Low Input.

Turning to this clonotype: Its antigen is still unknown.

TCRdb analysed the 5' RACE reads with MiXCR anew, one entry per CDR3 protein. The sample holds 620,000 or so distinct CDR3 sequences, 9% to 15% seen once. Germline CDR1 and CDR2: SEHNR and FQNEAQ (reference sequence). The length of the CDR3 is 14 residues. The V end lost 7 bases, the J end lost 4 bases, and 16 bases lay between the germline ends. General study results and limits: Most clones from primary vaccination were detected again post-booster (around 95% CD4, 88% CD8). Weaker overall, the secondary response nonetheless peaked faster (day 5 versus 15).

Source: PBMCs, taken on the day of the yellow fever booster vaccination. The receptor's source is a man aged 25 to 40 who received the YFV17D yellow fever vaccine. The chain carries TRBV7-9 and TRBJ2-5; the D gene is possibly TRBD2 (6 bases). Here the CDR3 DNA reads TGTGCCAGCATCGGGGGTACGATCGGAGAGACCCAGTACTTC. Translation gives CASIGGTIGETQYF.